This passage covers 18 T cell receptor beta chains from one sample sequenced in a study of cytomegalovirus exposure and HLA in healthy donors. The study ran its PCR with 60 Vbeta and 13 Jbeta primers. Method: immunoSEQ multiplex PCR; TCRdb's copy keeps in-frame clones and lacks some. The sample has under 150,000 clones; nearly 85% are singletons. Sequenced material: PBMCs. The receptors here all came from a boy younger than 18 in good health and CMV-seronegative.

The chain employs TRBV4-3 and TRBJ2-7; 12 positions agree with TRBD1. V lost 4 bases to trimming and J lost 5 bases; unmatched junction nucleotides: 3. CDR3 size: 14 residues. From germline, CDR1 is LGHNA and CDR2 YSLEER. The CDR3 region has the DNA TGCGCCAGCAGCCTCGGGACAGGGGGCAACGAGCAGTACTTC. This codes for CASSLGTGGNEQYF.

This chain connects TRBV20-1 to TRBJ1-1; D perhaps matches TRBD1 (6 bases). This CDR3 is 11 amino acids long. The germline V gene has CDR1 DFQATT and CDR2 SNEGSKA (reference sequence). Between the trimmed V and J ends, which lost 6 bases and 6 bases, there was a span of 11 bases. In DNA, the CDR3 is TGCAGTGCCGTGAAGGGGGCTGAAGCTTTCTTT. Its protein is CSAVKGAEAFF.

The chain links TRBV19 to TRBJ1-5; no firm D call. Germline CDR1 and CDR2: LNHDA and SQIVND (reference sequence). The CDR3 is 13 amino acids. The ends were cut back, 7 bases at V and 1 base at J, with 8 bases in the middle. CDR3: CASTPGSNQPQHF. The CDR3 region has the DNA TGTGCCAGTACACCGGGGAGCAATCAGCCCCAGCATTTT.

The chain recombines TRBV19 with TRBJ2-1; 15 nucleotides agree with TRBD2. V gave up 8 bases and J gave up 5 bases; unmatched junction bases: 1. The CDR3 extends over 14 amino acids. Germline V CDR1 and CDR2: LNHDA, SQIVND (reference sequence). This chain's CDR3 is CASGLAGGNNEQFF. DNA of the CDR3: TGTGCCAGTGGACTAGCGGGAGGGAACAATGAGCAGTTCTTC.

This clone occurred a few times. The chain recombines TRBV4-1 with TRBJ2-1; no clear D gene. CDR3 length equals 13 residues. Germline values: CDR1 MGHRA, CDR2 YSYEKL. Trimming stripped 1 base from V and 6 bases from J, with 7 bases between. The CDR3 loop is CASSQGILNEQFF. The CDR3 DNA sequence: TGCGCCAGCAGCCAAGGAATACTCAATGAGCAGTTCTTC.

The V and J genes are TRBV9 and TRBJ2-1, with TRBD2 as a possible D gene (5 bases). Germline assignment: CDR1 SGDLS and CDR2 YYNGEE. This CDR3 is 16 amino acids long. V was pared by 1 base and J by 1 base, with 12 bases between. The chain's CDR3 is CASSVSLSGSYNEQFF. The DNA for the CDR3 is TGTGCCAGCAGCGTAAGTTTGAGCGGATCCTACAATGAGCAGTTCTTC.

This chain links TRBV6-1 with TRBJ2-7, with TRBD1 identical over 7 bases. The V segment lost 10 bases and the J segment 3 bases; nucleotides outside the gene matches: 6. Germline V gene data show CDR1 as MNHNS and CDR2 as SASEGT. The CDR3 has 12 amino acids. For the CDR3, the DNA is TGTGCCACCCGGGACAGCCACTACGAGCAGTACTTC. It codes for CATRDSHYEQYF.

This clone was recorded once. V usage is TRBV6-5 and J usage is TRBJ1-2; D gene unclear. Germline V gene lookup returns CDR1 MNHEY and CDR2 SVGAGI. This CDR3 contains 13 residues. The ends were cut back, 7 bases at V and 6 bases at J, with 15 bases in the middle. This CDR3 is CASTTRVPDGYTF. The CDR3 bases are TGTGCCAGCACGACTCGCGTCCCCGATGGCTACACCTTC.

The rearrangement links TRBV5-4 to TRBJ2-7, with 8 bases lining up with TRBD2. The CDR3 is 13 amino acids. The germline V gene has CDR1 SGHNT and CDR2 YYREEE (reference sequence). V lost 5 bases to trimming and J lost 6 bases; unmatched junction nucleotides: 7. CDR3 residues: CASRYRGGSEQYF. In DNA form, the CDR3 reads TGTGCCAGCAGGTACCGGGGGGGTAGCGAGCAGTACTTC.

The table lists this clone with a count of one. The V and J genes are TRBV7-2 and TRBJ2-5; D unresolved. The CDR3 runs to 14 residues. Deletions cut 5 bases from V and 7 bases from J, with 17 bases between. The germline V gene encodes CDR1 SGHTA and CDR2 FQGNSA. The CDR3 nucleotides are TGTGCCAGCAGCCGGAGCGCGCCATCCGGGACCCAGTACTTC. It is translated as CASSRSAPSGTQYF.

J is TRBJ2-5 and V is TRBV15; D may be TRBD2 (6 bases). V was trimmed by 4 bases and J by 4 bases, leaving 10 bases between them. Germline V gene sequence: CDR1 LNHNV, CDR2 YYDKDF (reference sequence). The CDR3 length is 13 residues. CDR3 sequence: CATSTAGGETQYF. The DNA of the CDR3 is TGTGCCACCAGCACCGCCGGGGGAGAGACCCAGTACTTC.

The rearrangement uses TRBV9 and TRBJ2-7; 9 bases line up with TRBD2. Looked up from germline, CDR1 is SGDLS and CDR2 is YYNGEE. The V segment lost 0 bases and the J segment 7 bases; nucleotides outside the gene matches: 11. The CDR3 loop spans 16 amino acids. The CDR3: CASSVDLAGKGGEQYF. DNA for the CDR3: TGTGCCAGCAGCGTAGACCTAGCGGGAAAAGGTGGGGAGCAGTACTTC.

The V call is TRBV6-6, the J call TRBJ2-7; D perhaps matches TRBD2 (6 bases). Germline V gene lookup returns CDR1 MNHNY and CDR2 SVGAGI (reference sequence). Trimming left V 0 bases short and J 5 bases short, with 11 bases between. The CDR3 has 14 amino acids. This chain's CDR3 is CASSYSTSPHEQYF. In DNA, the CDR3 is TGTGCCAGCAGTTACTCTACTAGCCCCCACGAGCAGTACTTC.

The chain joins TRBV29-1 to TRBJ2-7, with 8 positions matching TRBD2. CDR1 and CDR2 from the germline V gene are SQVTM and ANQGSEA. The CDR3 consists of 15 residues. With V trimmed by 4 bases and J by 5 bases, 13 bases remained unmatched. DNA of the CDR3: TGCAGCGTTGTTGGGCCGGGAGGGCCCTCGAACGAGCAGTACTTC. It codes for CSVVGPGGPSNEQYF.

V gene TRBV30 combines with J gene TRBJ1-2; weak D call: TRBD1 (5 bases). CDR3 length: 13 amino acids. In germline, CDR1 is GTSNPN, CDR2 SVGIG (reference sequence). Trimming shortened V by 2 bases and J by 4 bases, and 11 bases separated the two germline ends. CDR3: CAWSMSGAYGYTF. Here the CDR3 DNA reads TGTGCCTGGAGTATGAGCGGGGCCTATGGCTACACCTTC.

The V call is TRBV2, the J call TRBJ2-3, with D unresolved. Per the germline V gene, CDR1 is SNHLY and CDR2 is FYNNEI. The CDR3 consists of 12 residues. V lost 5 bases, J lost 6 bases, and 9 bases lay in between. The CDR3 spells CASSYYSDTQYF. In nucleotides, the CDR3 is TGTGCCAGCAGTTACTATTCGGATACGCAGTATTTT.

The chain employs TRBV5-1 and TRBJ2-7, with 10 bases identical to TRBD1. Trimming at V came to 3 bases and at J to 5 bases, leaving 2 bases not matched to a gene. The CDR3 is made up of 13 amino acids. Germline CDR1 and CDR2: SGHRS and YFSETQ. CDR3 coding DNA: TGCGCCAGCAGCTCCGGGACAGGGGACGAGCAGTACTTC. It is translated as CASSSGTGDEQYF.

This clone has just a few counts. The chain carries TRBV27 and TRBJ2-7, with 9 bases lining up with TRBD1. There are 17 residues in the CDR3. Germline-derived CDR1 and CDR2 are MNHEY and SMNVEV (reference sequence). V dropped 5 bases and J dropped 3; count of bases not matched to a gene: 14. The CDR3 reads CASSPNLPTGGGYEQYF. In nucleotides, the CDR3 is TGTGCCAGCAGTCCAAACCTCCCCACAGGGGGCGGCTACGAGCAGTACTTC.